The rows below give T cell receptor beta chains drawn from one sample of a study of identical twins. Using its own MiXCR run on the 5' RACE reads, TCRdb lists one record per CDR3 protein. The sample includes 400,000 to 500,000 distinct CDR3 sequences, roughly 18% of them seen just once. The sequenced sample was naive T cells sorted from blood. The receptors were sampled from a man in his fifties in good health. Both conserved end residues are part of each CDR3. Each record gives: J gene, D gene, clone size, V gene, CDR3 DNA, CDR3 protein. A D gene is named only where the DNA matches it firmly. Clone size is not always given. Where it is, it says once, few, many or a class for expanded clones.

J gene: TRBJ2-1
D gene: TRBD2
clone size: .
V gene: TRBV4-2
CDR3 DNA: TGTGCCAGCAGCCAAGTAGTTAGCGGGGGAGTCAATGAGCAGTTCTTC
CDR3 protein: CASSQVVSGGVNEQFF

J gene: TRBJ2-1
D gene: .
clone size: many
V gene: TRBV11-1
CDR3 DNA: TGTGCCAGCAGCTCCGGGAGCACTGGAAATGAGCAGTTCTTC
CDR3 protein: CASSSGSTGNEQFF

J gene: TRBJ2-7
D gene: TRBD1
clone size: .
V gene: TRBV28
CDR3 DNA: TGTGCCAGCAGTGACCCCGGGACAGAGGCTGAGCAGTACTTC
CDR3 protein: CASSDPGTEAEQYF

J gene: TRBJ2-1
D gene: .
clone size: .
V gene: TRBV6-2/TRBV6-3
CDR3 DNA: TGTGCCAGCAGTTACTCGGTGGGGACCCCAGACAATGAGCAGTTCTTC
CDR3 protein: CASSYSVGTPDNEQFF

J gene: TRBJ1-1
D gene: .
clone size: .
V gene: TRBV6-2/TRBV6-3
CDR3 DNA: TGTGCCAGCAGTCCCACCCAGCAGGGCAGGTCTGAAGCTTTCTTT
CDR3 protein: CASSPTQQGRSEAFF

J gene: TRBJ1-1
D gene: .
clone size: many
V gene: TRBV5-1
CDR3 DNA: TGCGCCAGCAGCTTGGTTGCGAACACTGAAGCTTTCTTT
CDR3 protein: CASSLVANTEAFF

J gene: TRBJ1-1
D gene: .
clone size: many
V gene: TRBV5-1
CDR3 DNA: TGCGCCAGCAGACATACCGGGACCCAGAACACTGAAGCTTTCTTT
CDR3 protein: CASRHTGTQNTEAFF

J gene: TRBJ2-1
D gene: .
clone size: .
V gene: TRBV6-1
CDR3 DNA: TGTGCCAGCAGTGAAGTCTCCCCTCCGCTGACGTACTACAATGAGCAGTTCTTC
CDR3 protein: CASSEVSPPLTYYNEQFF

J gene: TRBJ2-5
D gene: .
clone size: few
V gene: TRBV7-2
CDR3 DNA: TGTGCCAGCAGCTTAAAATTTGGAGACCGTTGGGAGACCCAGTACTTC
CDR3 protein: CASSLKFGDRWETQYF

J gene: TRBJ2-5
D gene: .
clone size: .
V gene: TRBV10-2
CDR3 DNA: TGCGCCAGCACGCTGGGGGGGCTTGAGACCCAGTACTTC
CDR3 protein: CASTLGGLETQYF

J gene: TRBJ2-7
D gene: .
clone size: .
V gene: TRBV7-2
CDR3 DNA: TGTGCCAGCAGCTACGGTTATTTTACAGGGCCCTACGAGCAGTACTTC
CDR3 protein: CASSYGYFTGPYEQYF

J gene: TRBJ2-1
D gene: .
clone size: many
V gene: TRBV10-3
CDR3 DNA: TGTGCCATCAGAGTTGACAACGATCCCTACAATGAGCAGTTCTTC
CDR3 protein: CAIRVDNDPYNEQFF

J gene: TRBJ2-3
D gene: .
clone size: few
V gene: TRBV5-1
CDR3 DNA: TGCGCCAGCAGCTTTTTAGCGTCGACAGATACGCAGTATTTT
CDR3 protein: CASSFLASTDTQYF

J gene: TRBJ2-3
D gene: TRBD2
clone size: many
V gene: TRBV20-1
CDR3 DNA: TGCAGTGCTGGGACTAGCGGGAGGCTGCAGTATTTT
CDR3 protein: CSAGTSGRLQYF

J gene: TRBJ2-1
D gene: TRBD2
clone size: .
V gene: TRBV5-1
CDR3 DNA: TGCGCCAGCAGCTGGGCGGGAGGGCGGTACAATGAGCAGTTCTTC
CDR3 protein: CASSWAGGRYNEQFF

J gene: TRBJ2-3
D gene: TRBD2
clone size: .
V gene: TRBV4-2
CDR3 DNA: TGTGCCAGCAGCCAAGGACTAGCGGGGTCAGATACGCAGTATTTT
CDR3 protein: CASSQGLAGSDTQYF

J gene: TRBJ2-7
D gene: .
clone size: few
V gene: TRBV7-6
CDR3 DNA: TGTGCCAGCAGCTTAGCGGTGCAGAGCGAGCAGTACTTC
CDR3 protein: CASSLAVQSEQYF

J gene: TRBJ2-2
D gene: .
clone size: .
V gene: TRBV28
CDR3 DNA: TGTGCCAGCAGTTTACCAAAGATCGGGGAGCTGTTTTTT
CDR3 protein: CASSLPKIGELFF

J gene: TRBJ2-7
D gene: .
clone size: few
V gene: TRBV6-5
CDR3 DNA: TGTGCCAGCAGTTACTCAGCGGGTGGGGACCGCGAGCAGTACTTC
CDR3 protein: CASSYSAGGDREQYF

J gene: TRBJ2-3
D gene: .
clone size: .
V gene: TRBV5-1
CDR3 DNA: TGCGCCAGCAGCTTGGTGGGGCTAGCCCTCACAGATACGCAGTATTTT
CDR3 protein: CASSLVGLALTDTQYF

J gene: TRBJ2-3
D gene: TRBD1
clone size: many
V gene: TRBV12-3/TRBV12-4
CDR3 DNA: TGTGCCAGCAGGGACAGGGCTACGCAGTATTTT
CDR3 protein: CASRDRATQYF

J gene: TRBJ2-5
D gene: .
clone size: many
V gene: TRBV25-1
CDR3 DNA: TGTGCCAGCAGCGATATGGCTAGCGCCTCCCAGTACTTC
CDR3 protein: CASSDMASASQYF

J gene: TRBJ2-3
D gene: .
clone size: many
V gene: TRBV7-8
CDR3 DNA: TGTGCCAGCAGCTCCAGTGGGGTGTGGGCAGGGTCAGATACGCAGTATTTT
CDR3 protein: CASSSSGVWAGSDTQYF

J gene: TRBJ2-7
D gene: TRBD2
clone size: .
V gene: TRBV7-2
CDR3 DNA: TGTGCCAGCAGCCCAACAGTCGGGGGGTACGAGCAGTACTTC
CDR3 protein: CASSPTVGGYEQYF

J gene: TRBJ2-1
D gene: TRBD2
clone size: many
V gene: TRBV5-1
CDR3 DNA: TGCGCCAGCAGCCCCTTTAGCGGGAGTTACAATGAGCAGTTCTTC
CDR3 protein: CASSPFSGSYNEQFF

J gene: TRBJ1-4
D gene: TRBD1
clone size: .
V gene: TRBV20-1
CDR3 DNA: TGCAGTGCCACAGGGGGGGCAACTAATGAAAAACTGTTTTTT
CDR3 protein: CSATGGATNEKLFF

J gene: TRBJ2-7
D gene: TRBD1
clone size: many
V gene: TRBV2
CDR3 DNA: TGTGCCAGCAGTGAACAGGGGGCGCGATCCTACGAGCAGTACTTC
CDR3 protein: CASSEQGARSYEQYF

J gene: TRBJ2-1
D gene: .
clone size: many
V gene: TRBV20-1
CDR3 DNA: TGCAGTGCTAGAGATGCTGGCCGACAGGCCCTGTTCTTTGGACAGTTCTTC
CDR3 protein: CSARDAGRQALFFGQFF